Listed below are T cell receptor beta chains from one sample, sequenced in a study of OX40 agonist ivuxolimab in advanced cancers. Libraries were prepared by immunoSEQ multiplex PCR; TCRdb keeps only in-frame clonotypes and omits some of them. The table records roughly 120,000 clones, 80% to 95% of them present only once. The sequences come from CD4+ or CD8+ T cells sorted from blood, collected in a trial of the OX40 agonist ivuxolimab. The source is an adult with an advanced solid tumor such as melanoma, head and neck, liver or kidney cancer. CDR3s include the opening cysteine and the closing phenylalanine or tryptophan. D genes are given only for firm matches. Where a row states a size, it is once, few, many or the class of an expanded clone; other rows omit it.

abundance | j_gene | d_gene | len | v_gene | CDR3nt | CDR3aa
NA | TRBJ2-2 | NA | 15 | TRBV5-6 | TGTGCCAGCAGCTTGGTTGGGGTGAACACCGGGGAGCTGTTTTTT | CASSLVGVNTGELFF
NA | TRBJ2-7 | TRBD2 | 14 | TRBV5-6 | TGTGCCAGCTTTTTTACGGGGGGCTCCTACGAGCAGTACTTC | CASFFTGGSYEQYF
NA | TRBJ1-1 | TRBD1 | 15 | TRBV19 | TGTGCCAGTAGTATAGAATCAGGGGGGTTAACTGAAGCTTTCTTT | CASSIESGGLTEAFF
NA | TRBJ2-4 | TRBD2 | 13 | TRBV5-4 | TGTGCCAGCAGCTTGGCCGGGACTAGCAATAAGTACTTC | CASSLAGTSNKYF
NA | TRBJ1-5 | TRBD1 | 15 | TRBV19 | TGTGCCTCCCAAGAATTCAGCAGGGGGCAATGGTCCCAGCATTTT | CASQEFSRGQWSQHF
NA | TRBJ1-2 | TRBD1 | 14 | TRBV28 | TGTGCCATCAAAAAGGACAGGCTTAACTATGGCTACACCTTC | CAIKKDRLNYGYTF
NA | TRBJ2-2 | TRBD2 | 18 | TRBV9 | TGTGCCAGCAGCGTAGACGGGACTAGCGGGAGTGGCACCGGGGAGCTGTTTTTT | CASSVDGTSGSGTGELFF
NA | TRBJ2-3 | TRBD1 | 13 | TRBV29-1 | TGCAGCGGAACAGGGGTGGGCACAGATACGCAGTATTTT | CSGTGVGTDTQYF
NA | TRBJ2-2 | NA | 15 | TRBV2 | TGTGCCAGCAGGGGAGCCGGAGAGAACGCCGGGGAGCTGTTTTTT | CASRGAGENAGELFF
NA | TRBJ2-6 | TRBD2 | 17 | TRBV28 | TGTGCCAGCAGTTTAGACTTACTAGCGGCTGGGGCCAACGTCCTGACTTTC | CASSLDLLAAGANVLTF
NA | TRBJ2-2 | NA | 15 | TRBV27 | TGTGCCAGCAGTTTCAAGGCGGAAATAACTGGGGAGCTGTTTTTT | CASSFKAEITGELFF
NA | TRBJ1-3 | NA | 14 | TRBV9 | TGTGCCAGCAGCGTTTCCCGCTCTGGAAACACCATATATTTT | CASSVSRSGNTIYF
NA | TRBJ1-2 | NA | 13 | TRBV11-2 | TGTGCCAGCAGCCGCCTCGGAGGTTATGGCTACACCTTC | CASSRLGGYGYTF
once | TRBJ1-1 | NA | 13 | TRBV28 | TGTGCCAGCAGGTATCAGGGGAGGCCTGAAGCTTTCTTT | CASRYQGRPEAFF
NA | TRBJ1-3 | NA | 14 | TRBV19 | NA | CASTHERWGQGAYF
NA | TRBJ2-5 | TRBD2 | 17 | TRBV4-1 | TGCGCCAGCAGCCAAGCCCCGCCCGGGACTAGCGGGCAGACCCAGTACTTC | CASSQAPPGTSGQTQYF
NA | TRBJ1-5 | NA | 15 | TRBV28 | TGTGCCAGCAGTCTATACAGGGTCGGCAATCAGCCCCAGCATTTT | CASSLYRVGNQPQHF
NA | TRBJ2-3 | TRBD2 | 18 | TRBV5-1 | TGCGCCAGCAGCTTGGGAGGTTGGTCGAGCGGGAGTACAGATACGCAGTATTTT | CASSLGGWSSGSTDTQYF
NA | TRBJ1-3 | NA | 18 | TRBV7-9 | TGTGCCAGCAGCTCCCAATACCTACAGGGTTCGTCTGGAAACACCATATATTTT | CASSSQYLQGSSGNTIYF
once | TRBJ1-1 | TRBD1 | 15 | TRBV7-6 | TGTGCCAGCAGCCCCCTGGGACAGGGCTACACTGAAGCTTTCTTT | CASSPLGQGYTEAFF
NA | TRBJ2-1 | TRBD2 | 15 | TRBV7-3 | TGTGCCAGCAGCTACGCCGGGACTAGGTTCAATGAGCAGTTCTTC | CASSYAGTRFNEQFF
NA | TRBJ2-1 | TRBD1 | 15 | TRBV9 | TGTGCCAGCAGCGCGACAGGGAACTCCTACAATGAGCAGTTCTTC | CASSATGNSYNEQFF
NA | TRBJ1-1 | NA | 13 | TRBV6-5 | TGTGCCAGCAGCCCCGGGGGGATCCCTGAAGCTTTCTTT | CASSPGGIPEAFF
NA | TRBJ2-1 | NA | 16 | TRBV10-1 | TGCGCCAGCAGTGGGTGGGTTTCGGGAAGCTACAATGAGCAGTTCTTC | CASSGWVSGSYNEQFF
once | TRBJ1-4 | NA | 15 | TRBV25-1 | TGTGCCAGCAGTGAAAGTCAGGGATACAATGAAAAACTGTTTTTT | CASSESQGYNEKLFF
few | TRBJ2-3 | NA | 15 | TRBV28 | TGTGCCAGCAGGGGAAGCGGACCTAGCACAGATACGCAGTATTTT | CASRGSGPSTDTQYF
NA | TRBJ2-2 | NA | 20 | TRBV2 | TGTGCCAGCAGTGTTCGTAACGGGACTCGATCTTTTGTGTTCACCGGGGAGCTGTTTTTT | CASSVRNGTRSFVFTGELFF
NA | TRBJ2-1 | TRBD2 | 19 | TRBV9 | TGTGCCAGCAGCGTTTCACTAGCGGGAGGGCCCCTCTCCTACAATGAGCAGTTCTTC | CASSVSLAGGPLSYNEQFF
NA | TRBJ2-5 | NA | 16 | TRBV4-1 | TGCGCCAGCAGCCTAAGGGGAACACCCTACGTGGAGACCCAGTACTTC | CASSLRGTPYVETQYF
NA | TRBJ2-6 | TRBD1 | 16 | TRBV28 | TGTGCCAGCGAAAACCAGGGGGCGCAGGGGGCCAACGTCCTGACTTTC | CASENQGAQGANVLTF
NA | TRBJ2-7 | TRBD1 | 15 | TRBV29-1 | TGCAGCGTTTCATCCGGGACAGGGGGAACCTACGAGCAGTACTTC | CSVSSGTGGTYEQYF
NA | TRBJ2-7 | NA | 14 | TRBV28 | TGTGCCAGCAGTTTCCTGCGGGTGCCCAACGAGCAGTACTTC | CASSFLRVPNEQYF
once | TRBJ1-1 | TRBD1 | 17 | TRBV10-3 | TGTGCCATCAGTGATTTCAAGGGGGGACAGGGGGCTTCTGAAGCTTTCTTT | CAISDFKGGQGASEAFF
once | TRBJ1-4 | TRBD1 | 13 | TRBV30 | TGTGCCTGGGGGACAGGGCACGGTGAAAAACTGTTTTTT | CAWGTGHGEKLFF
NA | TRBJ1-4 | NA | 14 | TRBV7-9 | TGTGCCAGCAGCTTACTTCCCGGACCGGAAAAACTGTTTTTT | CASSLLPGPEKLFF
NA | TRBJ1-5 | NA | 24 | TRBV21-1 | TGTGCCAGCAGAAATAGCCCCGCACCAAGGAATAGGAGCCGGACGGCGGGCGGCAATCAGCCCCAGCATTTT | CASRNSPAPRNRSRTAGGNQPQHF
NA | TRBJ2-5 | NA | 15 | TRBV5-1 | TGCGCCAGCAGCTTGGGGAGGGGGTCAGCAGAGACCCAGTACTTC | CASSLGRGSAETQYF
NA | TRBJ1-3 | NA | 13 | TRBV18 | TGTGCCAGCTCCCTGGACGGGGGAAACACCATATATTTT | CASSLDGGNTIYF
NA | TRBJ2-7 | NA | 15 | TRBV6-4 | TGTGCCAACCCGGACAATTTTAGGTGCTCCTACGAGCAGTACTTC | CANPDNFRCSYEQYF
NA | TRBJ1-1 | NA | 12 | TRBV29-1 | TGCAGCGTTGGGGGAGGGGACACTGAAGCTTTCTTT | CSVGGGDTEAFF
NA | TRBJ2-7 | TRBD2 | 18 | TRBV14 | TGTGCCAGCAGCTCCCGTCCGGGACTAGCGGGAGGCTACCGTGAGCAGTACTTC | CASSSRPGLAGGYREQYF
NA | TRBJ2-3 | NA | 16 | TRBV25-1 | TGTGCCAGCAGTGTAGCACTTGGGTTCAAGGCAGATACGCAGTATTTT | CASSVALGFKADTQYF
NA | TRBJ1-1 | TRBD1 | 12 | TRBV6-1 | TGTGCCAGCAGTTTGACAGGGGGAAGAGCTTTCTTT | CASSLTGGRAFF
NA | TRBJ2-2 | NA | 16 | TRBV12-2 | TGTGCAAGTCGCTTATCAGGACGCCAGCACACCGGGGAGCTGTTTTTT | CASRLSGRQHTGELFF
NA | TRBJ1-1 | TRBD1 | 14 | TRBV9 | TGTGCCAGCAGCGCGCGACAGGGGAACACTGAAGCTTTCTTT | CASSARQGNTEAFF
NA | TRBJ2-5 | NA | 10 | TRBV7-2 | TGTGCCAGCAGCGGGGAGACCCAGTACTTC | CASSGETQYF
once | TRBJ2-3 | NA | 14 | TRBV5-1 | TGCGCCAGCAGATTCACTAGCTACGGAGATACGCAGTATTTT | CASRFTSYGDTQYF
NA | TRBJ2-7 | NA | 12 | TRBV5-4 | TGTGCCAGCAGCTTGGCCGGCAACGAGCAGTACTTC | CASSLAGNEQYF